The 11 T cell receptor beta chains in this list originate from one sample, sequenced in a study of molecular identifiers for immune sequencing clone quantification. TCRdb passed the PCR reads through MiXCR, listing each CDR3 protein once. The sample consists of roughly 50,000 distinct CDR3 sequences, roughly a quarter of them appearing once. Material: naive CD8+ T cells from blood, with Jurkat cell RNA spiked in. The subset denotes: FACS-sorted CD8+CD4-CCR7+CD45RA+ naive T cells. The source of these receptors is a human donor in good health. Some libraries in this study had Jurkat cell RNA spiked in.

The CDR3 region is CASSQVTGEFTYGYTF. CDR3 bases: TGTGCCAGCAGCCAAGTTACCGGGGAGTTTACCTATGGCTACACCTTC. The chain couples TRBV14 to TRBJ1-2, with D unclear. The CDR3 has 16 residues. The V end was cut by 1 base, the J end by 4 bases, with 16 bases between. Germline V gene sequence: CDR1 SGHDN, CDR2 FVKESK.

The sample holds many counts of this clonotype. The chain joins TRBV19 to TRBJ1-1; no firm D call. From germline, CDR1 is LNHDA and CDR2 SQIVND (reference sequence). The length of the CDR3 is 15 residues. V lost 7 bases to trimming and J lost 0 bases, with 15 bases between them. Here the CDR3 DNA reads TGTGCCAGTAACATTCAGGCGCCCATGAACACTGAAGCTTTCTTT. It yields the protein CASNIQAPMNTEAFF.

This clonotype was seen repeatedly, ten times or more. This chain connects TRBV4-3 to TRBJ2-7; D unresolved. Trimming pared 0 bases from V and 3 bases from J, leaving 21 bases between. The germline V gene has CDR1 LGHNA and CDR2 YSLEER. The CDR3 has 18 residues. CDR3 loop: CASSQDLQAPGLIYEQYF. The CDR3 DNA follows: TGCGCCAGCAGCCAAGATCTCCAAGCGCCCGGCCTCATCTACGAGCAGTACTTC.

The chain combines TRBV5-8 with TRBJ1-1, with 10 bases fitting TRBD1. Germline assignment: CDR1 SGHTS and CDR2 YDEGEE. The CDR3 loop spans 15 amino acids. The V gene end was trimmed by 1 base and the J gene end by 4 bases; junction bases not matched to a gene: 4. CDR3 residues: CASSLRTGGITEAFF. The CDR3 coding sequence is TGTGCCAGCAGCTTGCGGACAGGGGGTATCACTGAAGCTTTCTTT.

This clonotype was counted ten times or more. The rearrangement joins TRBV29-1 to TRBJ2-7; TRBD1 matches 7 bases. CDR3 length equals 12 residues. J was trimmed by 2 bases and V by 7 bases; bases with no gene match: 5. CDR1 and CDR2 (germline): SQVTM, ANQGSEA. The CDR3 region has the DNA TGCAGCGGTGGTCAGGGGGCCTACGAGCAGTACTTC. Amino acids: CSGGQGAYEQYF.

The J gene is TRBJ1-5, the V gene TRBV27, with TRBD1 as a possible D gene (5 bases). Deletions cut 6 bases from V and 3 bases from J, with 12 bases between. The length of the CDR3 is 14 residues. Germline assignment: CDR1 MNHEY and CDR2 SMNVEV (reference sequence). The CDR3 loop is CASRFAGTNQPQHF. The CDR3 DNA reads TGTGCCAGCAGGTTCGCGGGGACCAATCAGCCCCAGCATTTT.

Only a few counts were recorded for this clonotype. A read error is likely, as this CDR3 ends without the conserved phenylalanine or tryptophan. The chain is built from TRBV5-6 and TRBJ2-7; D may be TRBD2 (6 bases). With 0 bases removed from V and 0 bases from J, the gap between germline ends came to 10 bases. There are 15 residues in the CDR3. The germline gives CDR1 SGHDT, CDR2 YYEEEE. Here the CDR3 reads CASSLGGGASYEQYS. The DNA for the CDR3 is TGTGCCAGCAGCTTGGGCGGCGGGGCCTCCTACGAGCAGTACTCC.

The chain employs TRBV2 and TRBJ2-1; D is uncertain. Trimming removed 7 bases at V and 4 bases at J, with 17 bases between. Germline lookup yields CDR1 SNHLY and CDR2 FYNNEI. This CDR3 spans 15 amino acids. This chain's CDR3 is CASKIGQSKYNEQFF. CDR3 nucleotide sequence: TGTGCCAGCAAAATCGGGCAGAGTAAATACAATGAGCAGTTCTTC. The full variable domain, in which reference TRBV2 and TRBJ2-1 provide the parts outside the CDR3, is EPEVTQTPSHQVTQMGQEVILRCVPISNHLYFYWYRQILGQKVEFLVSFYNNEISEKSEIFDDQFSVERPDGSNFTLKIRSTKLEDSAMYFCASKIGQSKYNEQFFGPGTRLTVL.

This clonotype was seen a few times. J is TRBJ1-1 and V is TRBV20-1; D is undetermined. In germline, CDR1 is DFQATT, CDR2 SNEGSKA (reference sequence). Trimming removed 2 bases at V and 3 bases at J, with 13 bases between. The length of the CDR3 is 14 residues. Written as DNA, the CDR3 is TGCAGTGCTAGACCGCTGGACGGCCACACTGAAGCTTTCTTT. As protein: CSARPLDGHTEAFF.

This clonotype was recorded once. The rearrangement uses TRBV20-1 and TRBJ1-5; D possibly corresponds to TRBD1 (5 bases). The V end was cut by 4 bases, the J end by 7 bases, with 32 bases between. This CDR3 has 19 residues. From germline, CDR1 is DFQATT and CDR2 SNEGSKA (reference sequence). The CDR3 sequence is CSAIPLQPDSNEPKQPQHF. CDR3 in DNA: TGCAGTGCTATTCCCCTTCAACCCGACAGCAATGAACCCAAACAGCCCCAGCATTTT.

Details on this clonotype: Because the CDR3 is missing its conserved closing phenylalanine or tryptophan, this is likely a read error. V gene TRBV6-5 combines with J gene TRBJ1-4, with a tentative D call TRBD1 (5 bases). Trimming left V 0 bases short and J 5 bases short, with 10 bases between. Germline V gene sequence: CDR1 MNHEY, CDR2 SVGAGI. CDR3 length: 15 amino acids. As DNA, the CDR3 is TGTGCCAGCAGTTACTCGGGGGGGACGAATGAAAAACTGTTTTAT. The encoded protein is CASSYSGGTNEKLFY.